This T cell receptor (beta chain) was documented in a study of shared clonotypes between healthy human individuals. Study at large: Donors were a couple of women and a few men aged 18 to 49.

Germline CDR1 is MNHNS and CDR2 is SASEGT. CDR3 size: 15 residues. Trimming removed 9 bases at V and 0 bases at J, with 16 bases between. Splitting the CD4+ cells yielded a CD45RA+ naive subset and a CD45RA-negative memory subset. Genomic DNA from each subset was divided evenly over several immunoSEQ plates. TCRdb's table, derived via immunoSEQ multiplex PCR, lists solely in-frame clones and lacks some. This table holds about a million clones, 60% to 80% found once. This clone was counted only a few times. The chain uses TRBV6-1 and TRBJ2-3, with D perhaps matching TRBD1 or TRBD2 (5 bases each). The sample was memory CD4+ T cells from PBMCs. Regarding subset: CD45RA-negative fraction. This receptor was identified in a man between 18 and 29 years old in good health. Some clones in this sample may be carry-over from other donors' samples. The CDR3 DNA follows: TGTGCCAGTTGGGCCCGGAGGACAAGCACAGATACGCAGTATTTT. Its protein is CASWARRTSTDTQYF.